These 21 T cell receptor beta chains were sequenced from one sample in a study of blood T cells in healthy people across ages. A second about 7 to 11 cycle PCR used barcoded and J-beta primers. Via MiXCR, TCRdb re-called the 5' RACE reads, giving one row per CDR3 protein. The data hold about a million distinct CDR3 sequences, with 35% to 40% observed a single time. The sample was blood. The source of these receptors is a man in his late teens or twenties in good health.

The genes are TRBV5-6 and TRBJ2-1, with TRBD1 matching over 7 bases. The J segment lost 0 bases and the V segment lost 6 bases, leaving 3 bases of the junction unmatched. The CDR3 is 14 residues long. Germline V gives CDR1 SGHDT, CDR2 YYEEEE. Here the CDR3 reads CASNRGPSYNEQFF. CDR3 coding DNA: TGTGCCAGCAACAGGGGACCCTCCTACAATGAGCAGTTCTTC.

The chain is built from TRBV20-1 and TRBJ2-5; 9 bases line up with TRBD1. The end of the DNA fits TRBJ2-7 better, so the J call may be wrong. The CDR3 sequence is 14 residues long. Germline V lookup: CDR1 DFQATT, CDR2 SNEGSKA (reference sequence). The CDR3 reads CSAGGQGTSYEQYF. The CDR3 DNA is TGCAGTGCGGGGGGACAGGGTACCTCCTACGAGCAGTACTTC.

The table lists this clonotype with a few counts. V and J are TRBV7-8 and TRBJ2-5, with 7 bases lining up with TRBD2. CDR1 and CDR2 from the germline V gene are SGHVS and FQNEAQ. The CDR3 runs to 17 residues. V dropped 1 base and J dropped 3; count of bases not matched to a gene: 11. The CDR3 bases are TGTGCCAGCAGCTTAGGAAGCGGGACTTTGGATAAAGAGACCCAGTACTTC. Protein: CASSLGSGTLDKETQYF.

This chain connects TRBV10-3 to TRBJ2-2; 10 bases map to TRBD2. V lost 0 bases and J lost 4; bases outside the gene matches: 8. Germline V gene sequence: CDR1 ENHRY, CDR2 SYGVKD. This CDR3 has 18 amino acids. CDR3 DNA: TGTGCCATCAGTGAGTCGCAAGGTAGCGGGGGGAGCACCGGGGAGCTGTTTTTT. Protein sequence: CAISESQGSGGSTGELFF.

The table lists this clonotype with a few counts. V is TRBV12-3 or TRBV12-4 and J is TRBJ2-3; 7 bases map to TRBD2. This CDR3 has 14 amino acids. V was clipped by 2 bases and J by 5 bases; unmatched bases: 4. CDR3 sequence (DNA): TGTGCCAGCAGTTTACTCGCGGGGGAAGATACGCAGTATTTT. Protein product: CASSLLAGEDTQYF.

There are a few counts of this clonotype. J is TRBJ2-5 and V is TRBV27; D uncertain. The CDR3 is 13 amino acids. The germline CDR1 and CDR2 sequences are MNHEY and SMNVEV (reference sequence). The V end was cut by 4 bases, the J end by 1 base, with 7 bases between. CDR3 amino acids: CASSYGPQETQYF. The DNA of the CDR3 is TGTGCCAGCAGTTACGGACCCCAAGAGACCCAGTACTTC.

Only one count was recorded for this clonotype. The V gene is TRBV28, the J gene TRBJ2-3; 15 bases fit TRBD2. Looked up from germline, CDR1 is MDHEN and CDR2 is SYDVKM. The V gene end was trimmed by 6 bases and the J gene end by 1 base; junction bases not matched to a gene: 8. The CDR3 covers 18 residues. CDR3 nucleotides: TGTGCCAGCAGCCACGGACTAGCGGGGGGGCTGGGCACAGATACGCAGTATTTT. Translated, it gives CASSHGLAGGLGTDTQYF.

The chain uses TRBV4-1 and TRBJ1-1; 8 bases are a match to TRBD1. The junction had 4 bases not matched to a gene; V was cut back by 3 bases and J by 1 base. The CDR3 totals 15 residues. Germline V gives CDR1 MGHRA, CDR2 YSYEKL. The CDR3 loop reads CASSHGTGSNTEAFF. CDR3 bases: TGCGCCAGCAGCCATGGGACAGGCTCGAACACTGAAGCTTTCTTT.

This clonotype was picked up a small number of times. The CDR3 bases are TGTGCCAGCAGTTCTCCGGGACAGGGGAAAAATGGCTACACCTTC. Translated: CASSSPGQGKNGYTF. The chain couples TRBV12-3 or TRBV12-4 to TRBJ1-2, with 10 bases matching TRBD1. J was trimmed by 6 bases and V by 4 bases; bases with no gene match: 8. This CDR3 contains 15 residues.

The V and J genes are TRBV20-1 and TRBJ2-7; D is unresolved. V was pared by 0 bases and J by 2 bases, with 11 bases between. Germline lookup yields CDR1 DFQATT and CDR2 SNEGSKA (reference sequence). This CDR3 comprises 14 residues. The chain's CDR3 is CSARDPAGTYEQYF. The CDR3 DNA is TGCAGTGCTAGAGATCCGGCCGGAACCTACGAGCAGTACTTC.

This clonotype was seen more than once but under ten times. The rearrangement joins TRBV5-5 to TRBJ2-7; the D is unclear. In germline, CDR1 is SGHKS, CDR2 YYEKEE (reference sequence). The ends were cut back, 2 bases at V and 4 bases at J, with 10 bases in the middle. The CDR3 totals 13 residues. The CDR3, as DNA: TGTGCCAGCAGCTTCGGCCGAATTTACGAGCAGTACTTC. Residues: CASSFGRIYEQYF.

For the CDR3, the DNA is TGCGCCAGCAGCTCCAGGACAGGAGGCTTCTCTGGAAACACCATATATTTT. This sequence encodes CASSSRTGGFSGNTIYF. V gene TRBV5-1 combines with J gene TRBJ1-3; 7 bases match TRBD1. Germline CDR1 SGHRS, CDR2 YFSETQ. This CDR3 comprises 17 residues. With 3 bases clipped from V and 0 bases from J, the junction kept 9 bases outside the gene matches.

To note about this clonotype: With a much larger clone just one base away, this may be a read error. V gene TRBV20-1 combines with J gene TRBJ2-1; possible D gene TRBD1, 6 bases. V was clipped by 1 base and J by 5 bases, with 9 bases between them. Germline values: CDR1 DFQATT, CDR2 SNEGSKA (reference sequence). The CDR3 sequence is 13 residues long. The CDR3 loop reads CSARGDTNNEQFF. The DNA of the CDR3 is TGCAGTGCTAGAGGGGACACAAACAATGAGCAGTTCTTC.

In the case of this clonotype: This may come from a read error, since a much larger clone is one base off. J is TRBJ2-7 and V is TRBV9; D not certain. Germline V CDR1 and CDR2: SGDLS, YYNGEE. The length of the CDR3 is 11 residues. The V and J ends lost 0 bases and 3 bases respectively, with 1 base between them. The CDR3 protein is CASSVDYEQYF. CDR3 DNA: TGTGCCAGCAGCGTAGACTACGAGCAGTACTTC.

This chain joins TRBV6-2 or TRBV6-3 and TRBJ1-2; D remains ambiguous. CDR1 MNHEY and CDR2 SVGEGT come from the germline V gene. V lost 7 bases and J lost 5, with 11 bases in between. This CDR3 has 12 residues. CDR3 protein: CASKGLRYGYTF. CDR3 DNA: TGTGCCAGCAAAGGTTTGCGGTATGGCTACACCTTC.

This clonotype has only a few counts. V is TRBV6-1 and J is TRBJ2-1; D may be TRBD1 (5 bases). The CDR3 runs 15 residues. Deletions cut 3 bases from V and 0 bases from J, with 9 bases between. Germline lookup yields CDR1 MNHNS and CDR2 SASEGT. CDR3 DNA: TGTGCCAGCAGTGAGCAGGGTAGCTCCTACAATGAGCAGTTCTTC. Encoded protein: CASSEQGSSYNEQFF.

V usage is TRBV28 and J usage is TRBJ2-7; D is uncertain. The CDR3 is 12 amino acids. Trimming took off 5 bases at V and 3 bases at J, with 8 bases between the two ends. Germline loops: CDR1 MDHEN, CDR2 SYDVKM. The DNA for the CDR3 is TGTGCCAGCAGTAAGGACGGCTACGAGCAGTACTTC. Encoded protein: CASSKDGYEQYF.

The sample holds a few counts of this clonotype. The rearrangement joins TRBV7-9 to TRBJ1-1; D perhaps matches TRBD1 (5 bases). Germline CDR1 is SEHNR and CDR2 is FQNEAQ (reference sequence). Trimming left V 5 bases short and J 4 bases short, with 17 bases between. The CDR3 spans 15 residues. Here the CDR3 reads CASSQIGADGTEAFF. As DNA, the CDR3 is TGTGCCAGCAGCCAGATCGGGGCAGACGGCACTGAAGCTTTCTTT.

The CDR3 bases are TGTGCCAGCAGTTATCGCAGGGGGGCATCCTACGAGCAGTACTTC. This sequence encodes CASSYRRGASYEQYF. V gene TRBV27 combines with J gene TRBJ2-7, with D possibly being TRBD1 (7 bases). The CDR3 totals 15 residues. The V gene's germline CDR1 is MNHEY and CDR2 SMNVEV (reference sequence). The V end was cut by 4 bases, the J end by 1 base, with 14 bases between.

The gene calls are TRBV6-2 or TRBV6-3 and TRBJ2-1; D possibly matches TRBD1 or TRBD2 (5 bases each). The CDR3 runs 12 residues. The V and J ends lost 7 bases and 10 bases respectively, with 14 bases between them. CDR1 and CDR2 from the germline V gene are MNHEY and SVGEGT. CDR3: CASTSTGTEQFF. As DNA, the CDR3 is TGTGCCAGCACCTCCACCGGGACCGAGCAGTTCTTC.

The chain has TRBV7-9 and TRBJ2-7; TRBD1 matches at 8 bases. The length of the CDR3 is 15 residues. The germline gives CDR1 SEHNR, CDR2 FQNEAQ (reference sequence). V was clipped by 5 bases and J by 2 bases; unmatched bases: 8. CDR3 protein: CASSQSRDRTYEQYF. CDR3 DNA: TGTGCCAGCAGCCAAAGCCGGGACAGGACCTACGAGCAGTACTTC. Full variable domain (rest looked up from reference TRBV7-9 and TRBJ2-7): DTGVSQNPRHKITKRGQNVTFRCDPISEHNRLYWYRQTLGQGPEFLTYFQNEAQLEKSRLLSDRFSAERPKGSFSTLEIQRTEQGDSAMYLCASSQSRDRTYEQYFGPGTRLTVT.